These T cell receptor beta chains were read from a single sample in a study of cytomegalovirus exposure and HLA in healthy donors. The assay was immunoSEQ multiplex PCR, and TCRdb's table has in-frame clones only and misses some. The repertoire holds some 200,000 clones, with roughly 82% as singletons. What was sequenced was PBMCs. Receptors originate from a woman in her fifties or sixties in good health and CMV-seropositive. The CDR3 runs from the conserved cysteine through the conserved F or W. The order of the fields is D gene, J gene, V gene, CDR3 protein. A D gene is named only where the DNA matches it firmly.

NA,TRBJ1-1,TRBV4-3,CASSRQGGRSQAFF
NA,TRBJ2-3,TRBV9,CASTVSGVSSDTQYF
TRBD2,TRBJ2-1,TRBV2,CAGGTSGYNEQFF
TRBD1,TRBJ1-2,TRBV7-9,CASSAWDSDDGYTF
NA,TRBJ2-2,TRBV5-8,CASRTGTKNTGELFF
TRBD1,TRBJ1-1,TRBV11-3,CASSRQGSAEAFF
NA,TRBJ2-5,TRBV18,CASSQSGGKQETQYF
TRBD1,TRBJ1-2,TRBV6-6,CASRTTGQGLGYTF
TRBD2,TRBJ2-1,TRBV5-1,CASSPGTSGGGNEQFF
TRBD1,NA,TRBV5-4,CASSTPGGPYEQYF
TRBD2,TRBJ2-1,TRBV19,CASSITHRTSGNSYNEQFF
TRBD1,TRBJ1-2,TRBV7-9,CASSLGGLYGYTF
NA,TRBJ2-1,TRBV29-1,CSVSGTPRSYNEQFF
NA,TRBJ2-3,TRBV7-2,CASRRVTDTQYF
NA,TRBJ1-5,TRBV19,CASKAGLYSNQPQHF
NA,TRBJ2-7,TRBV5-6,CASSPGLLRRSYEQYF
TRBD1,TRBJ1-2,TRBV18,CASSSGTDLGGYTF
TRBD1,TRBJ1-1,TRBV29-1,CSLQSDRARQAEAFF
NA,TRBJ1-1,TRBV12-2,CASRLEGTGEWNTEAFF
TRBD1,TRBJ1-2,TRBV15,CATSRDQGGYGYTF
NA,TRBJ1-2,TRBV6-6,CASSFQESGYTF
NA,TRBJ2-1,TRBV11-2,CASSLDRGGPYNEQFF
TRBD1,TRBJ1-6,TRBV5-1,CASSLEWGQGGNSPLHF
TRBD1,TRBJ1-2,TRBV6-5,CASSSGTVWSYTF
NA,TRBJ1-1,TRBV7-9,CASSLFGSAAFF
TRBD1,TRBJ2-1,TRBV29-1,CSVEGQGGYEQFF
TRBD1,TRBJ2-7,TRBV19,CASSTYSGQGTYEQYF
NA,TRBJ1-1,TRBV19,CASSIDRWSTEAFF
NA,TRBJ1-5,TRBV29-1,CSVAQGSDQPQHF
NA,TRBJ1-5,TRBV6-6,CASKAGNQPQHF
NA,TRBJ2-1,TRBV4-2,CASSRGGGAYNEQFF
NA,TRBJ2-2,TRBV6-6,CASINTNTGELFF
NA,TRBJ2-3,TRBV7-5,CARSPTGETDTQYF
TRBD1,TRBJ2-7,TRBV9,CASSARQGPYEQYF
TRBD1,TRBJ1-4,TRBV2,CASTGQLNEKLFF
NA,TRBJ2-7,TRBV5-1,CASSQGGEQYF
NA,TRBJ2-1,TRBV18,CASSLDAYNEQFF